The 18 T cell receptor beta chains given below trace back to one sample, sequenced in a study of human T cells and chemical hapten exposure. Documented time point: healthy volunteer bleed at 2 weeks. Total RNA extraction was carried out from unfractionated whole blood. TCRdb itself ran the RACE reads through MiXCR, one entry per CDR3 protein. The sample lists 130,000 or so distinct CDR3 sequences, roughly 9.5% occurring once. The specimen was whole blood. Receptors originate from a male donor in good health. Some clones in this sample may be carry-over from other donors' samples.

The chain is built from TRBV10-3 and TRBJ2-3; no reliable D call. V was clipped by 6 bases and J by 4 bases, with 14 bases between them. Germline loops: CDR1 ENHRY, CDR2 SYGVKD. This CDR3 is built from 14 residues. The CDR3 DNA sequence: TGTGCCATCAGGGATGGGGATTTAGCAGATACGCAGTATTTT. Translation gives CAIRDGDLADTQYF.

The rearrangement links TRBV5-1 to TRBJ2-5; D might be TRBD2 (5 bases). The CDR3 runs 14 residues. Per the germline V gene, CDR1 is SGHRS and CDR2 is YFSETQ. V lost 4 bases, J lost 5 bases, and 15 bases lay in between. Here the CDR3 reads CASSDDPLAETQYF. CDR3 nucleotide sequence: TGCGCCAGCAGCGATGATCCCTTAGCGGAGACCCAGTACTTC.

The rearrangement joins TRBV5-1 to TRBJ2-7; TRBD2 matches 10 bases. Trimming at V came to 2 bases and at J to 2 bases, leaving 7 bases not matched to a gene. This CDR3 is 16 amino acids long. Per the germline V gene, CDR1 is SGHRS and CDR2 is YFSETQ. The CDR3: CASSLTTSGITYEQYF. The CDR3 coding sequence is TGCGCCAGCAGCTTAACCACTAGCGGGATTACCTACGAGCAGTACTTC.

This chain connects TRBV13 to TRBJ2-4; perhaps TRBD2 as D (6 bases). V dropped 4 bases and J dropped 4 bases, with 11 bases sitting between them. Per germline, CDR1 PRHDT and CDR2 FYEKMQ (reference sequence). This CDR3 comprises 14 residues. In DNA, the CDR3 is TGTGCCAGCAGCTCGGGACTCGGGAAAAACATTCAGTACTTC. Amino acid sequence: CASSSGLGKNIQYF.

This clonotype was recorded at least ten times. The J gene is TRBJ2-3, the V gene TRBV4-3, with a possible D match to TRBD2 (6 bases). This CDR3 has 17 residues. Trimming shortened V by 1 base and J by 3 bases, and 17 bases separated the two germline ends. Germline CDR1 and CDR2: LGHNA and YSLEER. CDR3 sequence: CASSQVVGGAGTDTQYF. CDR3 DNA sequence: TGCGCCAGCAGCCAAGTGGTTGGCGGGGCTGGGACAGATACGCAGTATTTT.

J is TRBJ2-7 and V is TRBV6-6; TRBD2 might be the D (6 bases). The V gene lost 6 bases and the J gene lost 0 bases, with 12 bases spanning the gap. The CDR3 has 14 amino acids. From germline, CDR1 is MNHNY and CDR2 SVGAGI (reference sequence). In DNA form, the CDR3 reads TGTGCCAGCAGCCGGGACTTGGACTCCTACGAGCAGTACTTC. Translated: CASSRDLDSYEQYF.

This clonotype showed up many times. V usage is TRBV20-1 and J usage is TRBJ2-3; 10 positions match TRBD2. From germline, CDR1 is DFQATT and CDR2 SNEGSKA (reference sequence). This CDR3 comprises 16 residues. V trimming: 3 bases; J trimming: 1 base; junction bases outside the gene matches: 7. This CDR3 reads CSASPPSGGGTDTQYF. The CDR3 coding sequence is TGCAGTGCTAGCCCCCCGAGCGGGGGGGGCACAGATACGCAGTATTTT.

In this sample, this clonotype turned up a few times. The J gene is TRBJ2-7, the V gene TRBV4-1; no firm D call. Per the germline V gene, CDR1 is MGHRA and CDR2 is YSYEKL. Trimming took 0 bases from V and 2 from J, leaving 11 bases between them. This CDR3 has 15 amino acids. CDR3 residues: CASSQDVAEAYEQYF. The CDR3 DNA reads TGCGCCAGCAGCCAAGATGTGGCGGAAGCCTACGAGCAGTACTTC.

The rearrangement joins TRBV28 to TRBJ1-1, with 7 bases fitting TRBD1. The CDR3 contains 14 residues. J was trimmed by 3 bases and V by 7 bases; bases with no gene match: 8. The germline CDR1 and CDR2 sequences are MDHEN and SYDVKM. The CDR3 region has the DNA TGTGCCAGCACGGGAAACAGGGGTGACACTGAAGCTTTCTTT. It yields the protein CASTGNRGDTEAFF.

This clonotype was observed a handful of times. CDR3 DNA sequence: TGTGCCACCCGAACCGAAAAACATGGGACAGGGCGGCGGAATGAGCAGTTCTTC. Translation gives CATRTEKHGTGRRNEQFF. V and J are TRBV6-5 and TRBJ2-1; 9 bases are shared with TRBD1. V shed 10 bases and J 7 bases; nucleotides not matched to a gene: 23. The germline V gene encodes CDR1 MNHEY and CDR2 SVGAGI. CDR3 length: 18 residues.

This clonotype has a count of ten or more. The chain couples TRBV25-1 to TRBJ2-7; D is ambiguous. This CDR3 comprises 12 residues. The V and J ends lost 4 bases and 3 bases respectively, with 7 bases between them. From germline, CDR1 is MGHDK and CDR2 SYGVNS. The CDR3 bases are TGTGCCAGCAGTGTCAGGCTCTACGAGCAGTACTTC. Its translation is CASSVRLYEQYF.

The J gene is TRBJ2-1, the V gene TRBV7-3; possible D gene TRBD2, 5 bases. The V gene lost 5 bases and the J gene lost 4 bases, with 18 bases spanning the gap. The length of the CDR3 is 16 residues. The germline CDR1 and CDR2 sequences are SGHTA and FQGTGA. CDR3 sequence (DNA): TGTGCCAGCAGCCTCCAATCGACTACCCAATACAATGAGCAGTTCTTC. This translates into CASSLQSTTQYNEQFF.

The chain uses TRBV5-1 and TRBJ1-1; a weak D match, TRBD1 (5 bases). The CDR3 covers 16 residues. Germline V CDR1 and CDR2: SGHRS, YFSETQ. Trimming left V 1 base short and J 6 bases short, with 19 bases between. The CDR3 DNA sequence: TGCGCCAGCAGCTTGATTTCAGCGGGGGAAGGGGCTGAAGCTTTCTTT. It is translated as CASSLISAGEGAEAFF.

The genes are TRBV5-1 and TRBJ2-5; 9 bases agree with TRBD1. With 4 bases clipped from V and 5 bases from J, the junction kept 6 bases outside the gene matches. This CDR3 spans 14 amino acids. Looked up from germline, CDR1 is SGHRS and CDR2 is YFSETQ. The CDR3 is CASSQQGAFETQYF. In nucleotides, the CDR3 is TGCGCCAGCAGCCAACAGGGGGCTTTCGAGACCCAGTACTTC.

The rearrangement uses TRBV2 and TRBJ2-3; D is ambiguous. Germline V gives CDR1 SNHLY, CDR2 FYNNEI. The CDR3 loop spans 14 amino acids. V was trimmed by 9 bases and J by 1 base, leaving 14 bases between them. Written as DNA, the CDR3 is TGTGCCAGTGTCTATGGTTCGGGCACAGATACGCAGTATTTT. This translates into CASVYGSGTDTQYF.

A few counts support this clonotype. V and J are TRBV3-1 and TRBJ2-5; 8 bases align to TRBD2. CDR1 is LGHDT, CDR2 YNNKEL, per germline (reference sequence). The length of the CDR3 is 15 residues. V lost 7 bases and J lost 2; bases outside the gene matches: 9. CDR3 sequence reads: CASMPAGELQETQYF. The CDR3 coding sequence is TGTGCCAGCATGCCAGCGGGGGAGCTACAAGAGACCCAGTACTTC.

The chain has TRBV5-1 and TRBJ1-5; D possibly corresponds to TRBD1 (6 bases). This CDR3 comprises 17 residues. Trimming shortened V by 2 bases and J by 2 bases, and 17 bases separated the two germline ends. The germline V gene encodes CDR1 SGHRS and CDR2 YFSETQ. This chain's CDR3 is CASSLEPSGAGNQPQHF. The CDR3 DNA reads as TGCGCCAGCAGCTTAGAACCCTCAGGGGCCGGCAATCAGCCCCAGCATTTT.

This clonotype came up many times. The chain links TRBV6-1 to TRBJ2-1; TRBD2 agrees at 8 bases. CDR1 and CDR2 (germline): MNHNS, SASEGT. V lost 3 bases, J lost 6 bases, and 7 bases stayed unmatched. This CDR3 has 15 residues. CDR3 DNA sequence: TGTGCCAGCAGTGAGGTCGGGGGGGCGTTCAATGAGCAGTTCTTC. It yields the protein CASSEVGGAFNEQFF.